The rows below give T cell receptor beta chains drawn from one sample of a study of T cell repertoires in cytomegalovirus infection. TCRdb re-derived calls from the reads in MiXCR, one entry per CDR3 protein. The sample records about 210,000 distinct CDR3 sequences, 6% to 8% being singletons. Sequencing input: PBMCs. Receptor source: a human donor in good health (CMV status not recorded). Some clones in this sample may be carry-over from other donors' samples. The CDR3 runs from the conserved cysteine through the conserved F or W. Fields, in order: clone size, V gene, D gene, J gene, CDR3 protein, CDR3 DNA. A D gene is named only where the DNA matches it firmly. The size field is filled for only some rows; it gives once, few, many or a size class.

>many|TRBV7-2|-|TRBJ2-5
CASSFVGVETQYF
TGTGCCAGCAGCTTTGTAGGGGTGGAGACCCAGTACTTC
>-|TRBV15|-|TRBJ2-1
CATSRDDHRFEQFF
TGTGCCACCAGCAGAGATGACCATAGATTTGAGCAGTTCTTC
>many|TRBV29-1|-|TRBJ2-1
CSVDMGTGMWSYNEQFF
TGCAGCGTTGACATGGGAACTGGTATGTGGTCCTACAATGAGCAGTTCTTC
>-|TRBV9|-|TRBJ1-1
CASSVEIRGNTEAFF
TGTGCCAGCAGCGTAGAAATCCGGGGGAACACTGAAGCTTTCTTT
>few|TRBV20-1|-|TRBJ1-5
CSGTGRNQPQHF
TGCAGTGGCACAGGGAGGAATCAGCCCCAGCATTTT
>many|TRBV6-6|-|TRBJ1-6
CASSHKTGLGGALHF
TGTGCCAGCAGTCACAAGACAGGTTTGGGAGGGGCCCTCCACTTT
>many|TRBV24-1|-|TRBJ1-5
CATSLTGTQPQHF
TGTGCCACCAGTTTAACAGGGACTCAGCCCCAGCATTTT
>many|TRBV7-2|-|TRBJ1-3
CASSVDWSSGNTIYF
TGTGCCAGCAGCGTCGACTGGAGCTCTGGAAACACCATATATTTT
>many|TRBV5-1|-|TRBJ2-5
CASSLGRVQETQYF
TGCGCCAGCAGCTTAGGACGCGTCCAAGAGACCCAGTACTTC
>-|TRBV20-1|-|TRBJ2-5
CSAREGQLQETQYF
TGCAGTGCTAGAGAGGGGCAGCTTCAAGAGACCCAGTACTTC
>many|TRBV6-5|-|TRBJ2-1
CASSPQDRSPNEQFF
TGTGCCAGCAGTCCCCAGGACCGTTCCCCCAATGAGCAGTTCTTC
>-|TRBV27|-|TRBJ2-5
CASSLSWAAQETQYF
TGTGCCAGCAGTTTATCTTGGGCTGCCCAAGAGACCCAGTACTTC
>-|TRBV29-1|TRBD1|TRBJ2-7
CSAEDRGRYEQYF
TGCAGCGCCGAAGACAGGGGACGCTACGAGCAGTACTTC
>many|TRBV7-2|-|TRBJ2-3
CASSLVEVTDTQYF
TGTGCCAGCAGCTTAGTTGAGGTCACAGATACGCAGTATTTT
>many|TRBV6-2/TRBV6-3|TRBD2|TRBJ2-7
CASGRGLAGLYEQYF
TGTGCCAGCGGTCGGGGCCTAGCGGGTCTTTACGAGCAGTACTTC
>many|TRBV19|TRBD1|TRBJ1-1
CASSPTGTGGNTEAFF
TGTGCCAGTAGTCCAACCGGGACAGGGGGGAACACTGAAGCTTTCTTT
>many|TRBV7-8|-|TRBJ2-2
CASSWPEGAGELFF
TGTGCCAGCAGCTGGCCTGAAGGGGCCGGGGAGCTGTTTTTT
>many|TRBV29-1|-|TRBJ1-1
CSVEDTGTLEAFF
TGCAGCGTTGAAGATACCGGGACGCTTGAAGCTTTCTTT
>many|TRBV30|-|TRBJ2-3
CAWSVEGPVSTQYF
TGTGCCTGGAGTGTGGAGGGACCGGTTTCGACGCAGTATTTT
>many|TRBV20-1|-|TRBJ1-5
CSATQLSNQPQHF
TGCAGTGCTACACAGCTATCCAATCAGCCCCAGCATTTT
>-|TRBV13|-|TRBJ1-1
CASTSVGGTEAFF
TGTGCCAGCACCTCTGTGGGGGGCACTGAAGCTTTCTTT
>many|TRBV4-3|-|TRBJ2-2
CASSQAPGGSGELFF
TGCGCCAGCAGCCAAGCCCCAGGGGGGTCCGGGGAGCTGTTTTTT
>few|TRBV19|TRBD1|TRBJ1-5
CASTIGGTENQPQHF
TGTGCCAGTACAATAGGGGGGACAGAGAATCAGCCCCAGCATTTT
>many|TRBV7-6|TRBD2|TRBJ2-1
CASSLAGGLNEQFF
TGTGCCAGTTCTTTAGCGGGGGGGCTAAATGAGCAGTTCTTC
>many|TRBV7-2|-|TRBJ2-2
CASSPRRAGWGAGELFF
TGTGCCAGCAGCCCACGGAGGGCCGGCTGGGGCGCCGGGGAGCTGTTTTTT
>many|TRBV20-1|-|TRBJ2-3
CSASPPGGAWADTQYF
TGCAGTGCTAGCCCTCCGGGGGGCGCGTGGGCAGATACGCAGTATTTT
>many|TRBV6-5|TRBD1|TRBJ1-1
CASSYSQGAWAFF
TGTGCCAGCAGTTACTCCCAGGGGGCTTGGGCTTTCTTT
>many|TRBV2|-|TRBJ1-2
CASSHYVTLDTF
TGTGCCAGCAGTCACTACGTCACGCTTGACACCTTC
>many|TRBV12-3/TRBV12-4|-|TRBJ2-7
CASSRTRDEQYF
TGTGCCAGCAGTCGGACAAGGGACGAGCAGTACTTC
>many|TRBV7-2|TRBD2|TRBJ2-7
CASSLSPSGAYEQYF
TGTGCCAGCAGCTTATCTCCTAGCGGGGCCTACGAGCAGTACTTC
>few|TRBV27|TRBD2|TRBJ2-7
CATSRGGLHYEQYF
TGTGCCACTTCGAGGGGAGGGCTCCACTACGAGCAGTACTTC
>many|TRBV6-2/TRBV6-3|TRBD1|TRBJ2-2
CASSPTWDRLGELFF
TGTGCCAGCAGTCCGACTTGGGACAGATTGGGGGAGCTGTTTTTT
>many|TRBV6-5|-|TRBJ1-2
CASSSPTEAIYGYTF
TGTGCCAGCAGTTCACCGACGGAGGCTATCTATGGCTACACCTTC
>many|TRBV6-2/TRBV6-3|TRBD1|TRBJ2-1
CASSYGRWDRSYNEQFF
TGTGCCAGCAGTTACGGTAGGTGGGACAGGTCCTACAATGAGCAGTTCTTC
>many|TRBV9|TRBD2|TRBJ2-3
CASSVSSSGTTDTQYF
TGTGCCAGCAGCGTCTCCAGTAGCGGGACCACAGATACGCAGTATTTT
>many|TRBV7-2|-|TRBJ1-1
CASSWASSTMNTEAFF
TGTGCCAGCAGCTGGGCGAGCAGTACAATGAACACTGAAGCTTTCTTT
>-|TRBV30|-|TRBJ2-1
CAWSVEGGPSNEQFF
TGTGCCTGGAGTGTAGAGGGGGGGCCGTCGAATGAGCAGTTCTTC
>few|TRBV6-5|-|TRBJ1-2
CASSYSTEVYGYTF
TGTGCCAGCAGTTATTCGACAGAAGTTTATGGCTACACCTTC
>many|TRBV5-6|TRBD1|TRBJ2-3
CASSLDRGVRTDTQYF
TGTGCCAGCAGCTTGGACAGGGGAGTACGCACAGATACGCAGTATTTT
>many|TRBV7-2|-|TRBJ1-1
CASSLALVSANTEAFF
TGTGCCAGCAGCTTAGCGCTTGTGAGCGCTAACACTGAAGCTTTCTTT
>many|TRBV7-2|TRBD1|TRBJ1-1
CASSLANRGREAFF
TGTGCCAGCAGCTTAGCCAACAGGGGGCGCGAAGCTTTCTTT